This T cell receptor beta chain was identified during a study of cytomegalovirus exposure and HLA in healthy donors. Broader study findings: For presence/absence analyses, sequencing depth was assumed to be roughly uniform across donors.

In the case of this clone: The antigen remains unidentified.

The PCR employed 60 Vbeta primers together with 13 Jbeta primers. The data were produced by immunoSEQ multiplex PCR, yet TCRdb's version contains in-frame clones alone and is incomplete. The top ten clones hold about 22% of a sample with roughly 100,000 clones, approximately 60% of them seen once. Germline loops: CDR1 SNHLY, CDR2 FYNNEI. The CDR3 has 15 amino acids. Trimming pared 4 bases from V and 8 bases from J, leaving 17 bases between. The chain links TRBV2 to TRBJ2-2; tentatively, D is TRBD2 (6 bases). The receptor comes from a woman aged 50 to 65 in good health and CMV-seropositive. The sample consisted of PBMCs. This CDR3 reads CASSGGEVAPGELFF. The CDR3, as DNA: TGTGCCAGCAGTGGGGGGGAGGTAGCGCCGGGGGAGCTGTTTTTT.